This T cell receptor beta chain derives from a study of T cells in pancreatic ductal adenocarcinoma. The CDR3 loop spans 12 amino acids. Per germline, CDR1 KGHSH and CDR2 LQKENI. The V end was cut by 11 bases, the J end by 7 bases, with 15 bases between. Selected pancreatic ductal adenocarcinoma patients had undergone surgery without neoadjuvant therapy. Assay used: immunoSEQ multiplex PCR; TCRdb lists only in-frame clones, some missing. The table lists 85,000 to 120,000 clones, over 90% of them singletons, with less than 4% in the top ten. The sample consisted of PBMCs. The clonotype originates from a human donor with pancreatic ductal adenocarcinoma. V usage is TRBV18 and J usage is TRBJ2-1; D is possibly TRBD2 (6 bases). In nucleotides, the CDR3 is TGTGCCGGGGCTGGGACTTCAAATGAGCAGTTCTTC. As protein: CAGAGTSNEQFF.